Listed below are T cell receptor beta chains from one sample, sequenced in a study of identical twins. TCRdb reanalysed the 5' RACE reads using MiXCR and keeps one entry per CDR3 protein. The sample includes 1.5 million to 2 million distinct CDR3 sequences, under 35% of them seen just once. The sample was cord blood. Source of these receptors: a newborn girl in good health. CDR3s include the opening cysteine and the closing phenylalanine or tryptophan. Fields, in order: J gene, clone size, V gene, CDR3 protein. Clone sizes are given selectively: once, few, many, or a class where the clone is expanded.

J: TRBJ2-7
size: many
V: TRBV29-1
CDR3: CSVVTYYEQYF

J: TRBJ2-7
size: -
V: TRBV9
CDR3: CASSGGDRGSYEQYF

J: TRBJ1-2
size: few
V: TRBV2
CDR3: CASIGRQGPFYGYTF

J: TRBJ2-3
size: few
V: TRBV7-8
CDR3: CASSPSGGLHADTQYF

J: TRBJ2-2
size: once
V: TRBV7-9
CDR3: CASSLADGVNTGELFF

J: TRBJ2-1
size: -
V: TRBV10-3
CDR3: CAISAGVDYNEQFF

J: TRBJ2-4
size: -
V: TRBV6-5
CDR3: CASNLTGVNGKNIQYF

J: -
size: few
V: TRBV20-1
CDR3: CSAPTDGEVHEQYF

J: TRBJ2-2
size: -
V: TRBV24-1
CDR3: CATSDHGNTGELFF

J: TRBJ1-6
size: -
V: TRBV12-3/TRBV12-4
CDR3: CASSLIPGSSYNSPLHF

J: TRBJ1-4
size: -
V: TRBV7-9
CDR3: CASSRPINEKLFF